The entry below describes one TCR beta chain. Its antigen is still unknown. The sample is drawn from a study of blood T cells in healthy people across ages. Overall study: About one barcoded beta molecule per two T cells came from capture by template switching. Study conclusions and caveats: Getting older went along with TCR beta diversity per million T cells dropping roughly linearly. Diversity of TCR beta correlated strongly with naive T cell percentage. Higher diversity, along with more naive CD4+ cells, distinguished long-lived donors from aged donors.

A second PCR, run for about 6 to 11 cycles, used a sample-barcoded 5' primer plus a J-beta primer mix. Via MiXCR, TCRdb re-called the 5' RACE reads, giving one row per CDR3 protein. The table records 1 million to 1.2 million distinct CDR3 sequences, around two fifths of them present only once. This CDR3 has 15 amino acids. Germline V gene data show CDR1 as SNHLY and CDR2 as FYNNEI. The V and J ends lost 0 bases and 1 base respectively, with 9 bases between them. This TCR derives from a young man in good health. Specimen: blood. V usage is TRBV2 and J usage is TRBJ2-5; D may be TRBD1 (6 bases). As DNA, the CDR3 is TGTGCCAGCAGTGAAGCCGGACAGATCCAAGAGACCCAGTACTTC. This gives the protein CASSEAGQIQETQYF.